Sequencing of this T cell receptor (beta chain) was carried out in a study of blood T cells in healthy people across ages. Study-wide points: Both higher diversity and more naive CD4+ cells marked long-lived donors when set against aged donors.

PCR was performed a second time for about 7 to 11 cycles using a sample-barcoded 5' primer and a J-beta primer mix. A tag from a template-switch adaptor with 12 random nucleotides marked each cDNA molecule. Each CDR3 protein is one row after TCRdb ran MiXCR on the 5' RACE reads. The data contain some 1 million distinct CDR3 sequences, 45% of them seen just once; the ten biggest clones take up 18%. This CDR3 is built from 14 residues. V was cut by 1 base and J by 11 bases, with 17 bases left in between. CDR1 is MGHRA, CDR2 YSYEKL, per germline. Total RNA amounts of at least 5 micrograms were extracted per sample. Concerning this clonotype: What it binds is unknown.

This clonotype was sampled from a woman aged 55-70 years in good health. Sequencing used blood. The rearrangement uses TRBV4-1 and TRBJ2-5; tentatively, D is TRBD2 (5 bases). This chain's CDR3 is CASSQGRAGIEQYF. CDR3 DNA sequence: TGCGCCAGCAGCCAAGGGCGGGCCGGAATTGAGCAGTACTTC.